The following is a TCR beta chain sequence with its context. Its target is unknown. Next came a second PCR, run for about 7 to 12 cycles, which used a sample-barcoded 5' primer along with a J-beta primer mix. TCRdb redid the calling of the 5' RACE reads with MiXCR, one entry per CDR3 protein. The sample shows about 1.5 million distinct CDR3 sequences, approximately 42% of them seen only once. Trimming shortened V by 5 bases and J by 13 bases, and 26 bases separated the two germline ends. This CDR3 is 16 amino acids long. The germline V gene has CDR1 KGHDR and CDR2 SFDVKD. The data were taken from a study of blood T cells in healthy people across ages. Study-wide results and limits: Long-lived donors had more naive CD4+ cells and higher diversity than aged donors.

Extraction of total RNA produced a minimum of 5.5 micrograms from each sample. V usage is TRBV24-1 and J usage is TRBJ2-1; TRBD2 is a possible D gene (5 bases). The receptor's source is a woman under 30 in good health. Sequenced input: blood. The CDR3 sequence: CATSGFQEDFQETQFF. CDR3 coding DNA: TGTGCCACCAGTGGATTTCAAGAGGACTTCCAAGAGACCCAGTTCTTC.